This T cell receptor (beta chain) is drawn from a study of T cell responses to AZD1222 COVID-19 vaccine. Regarding the study as a whole: Nearly half of spike-specific TCRs reportedly target unmutated variant regions. There were vaccine-associated CD4 TCRs across spike, dominant at 160-218 and 743-854. Seropositive AZD1222 recipients at baseline numbered only five or six.

As to this clone: As yet, its antigen is unknown.

Generated by immunoSEQ multiplex PCR, the TCRdb table keeps only in-frame clones and is missing some. The sample includes 40,000 to 60,000 clones, 80% to 90% of them seen just once. Trimming took 6 bases from V and 7 from J, leaving 13 bases between them. Looked up from germline, CDR1 is DFQATT and CDR2 is SNEGSKA (reference sequence). This CDR3 is 11 amino acids long. The TCR originated in an adult who received the AZD1222 COVID-19 vaccine. V usage is TRBV20-1 and J usage is TRBJ2-7; possible D gene TRBD1, 5 bases. The sequencing here drew on peripheral blood, taken 28 days after the second AZD1222 dose. The CDR3 DNA reads as TGCAGTGCCCCGGCACGACAGGAGCAGTACTTC. Translated, it gives CSAPARQEQYF.